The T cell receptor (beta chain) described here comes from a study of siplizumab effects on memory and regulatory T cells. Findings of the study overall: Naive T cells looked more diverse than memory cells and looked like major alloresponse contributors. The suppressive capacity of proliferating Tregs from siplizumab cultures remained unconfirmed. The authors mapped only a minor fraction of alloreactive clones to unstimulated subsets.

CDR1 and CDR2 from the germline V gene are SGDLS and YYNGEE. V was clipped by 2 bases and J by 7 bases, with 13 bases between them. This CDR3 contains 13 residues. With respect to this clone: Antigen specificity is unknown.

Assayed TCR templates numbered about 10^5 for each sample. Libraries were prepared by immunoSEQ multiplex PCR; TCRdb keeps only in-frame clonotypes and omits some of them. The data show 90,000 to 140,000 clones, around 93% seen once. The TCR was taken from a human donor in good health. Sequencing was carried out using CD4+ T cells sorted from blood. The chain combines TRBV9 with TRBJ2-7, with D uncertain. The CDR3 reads CASSVDVGSEQYF. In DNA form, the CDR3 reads TGTGCCAGCAGCGTCGATGTAGGCTCGGAGCAGTACTTC.